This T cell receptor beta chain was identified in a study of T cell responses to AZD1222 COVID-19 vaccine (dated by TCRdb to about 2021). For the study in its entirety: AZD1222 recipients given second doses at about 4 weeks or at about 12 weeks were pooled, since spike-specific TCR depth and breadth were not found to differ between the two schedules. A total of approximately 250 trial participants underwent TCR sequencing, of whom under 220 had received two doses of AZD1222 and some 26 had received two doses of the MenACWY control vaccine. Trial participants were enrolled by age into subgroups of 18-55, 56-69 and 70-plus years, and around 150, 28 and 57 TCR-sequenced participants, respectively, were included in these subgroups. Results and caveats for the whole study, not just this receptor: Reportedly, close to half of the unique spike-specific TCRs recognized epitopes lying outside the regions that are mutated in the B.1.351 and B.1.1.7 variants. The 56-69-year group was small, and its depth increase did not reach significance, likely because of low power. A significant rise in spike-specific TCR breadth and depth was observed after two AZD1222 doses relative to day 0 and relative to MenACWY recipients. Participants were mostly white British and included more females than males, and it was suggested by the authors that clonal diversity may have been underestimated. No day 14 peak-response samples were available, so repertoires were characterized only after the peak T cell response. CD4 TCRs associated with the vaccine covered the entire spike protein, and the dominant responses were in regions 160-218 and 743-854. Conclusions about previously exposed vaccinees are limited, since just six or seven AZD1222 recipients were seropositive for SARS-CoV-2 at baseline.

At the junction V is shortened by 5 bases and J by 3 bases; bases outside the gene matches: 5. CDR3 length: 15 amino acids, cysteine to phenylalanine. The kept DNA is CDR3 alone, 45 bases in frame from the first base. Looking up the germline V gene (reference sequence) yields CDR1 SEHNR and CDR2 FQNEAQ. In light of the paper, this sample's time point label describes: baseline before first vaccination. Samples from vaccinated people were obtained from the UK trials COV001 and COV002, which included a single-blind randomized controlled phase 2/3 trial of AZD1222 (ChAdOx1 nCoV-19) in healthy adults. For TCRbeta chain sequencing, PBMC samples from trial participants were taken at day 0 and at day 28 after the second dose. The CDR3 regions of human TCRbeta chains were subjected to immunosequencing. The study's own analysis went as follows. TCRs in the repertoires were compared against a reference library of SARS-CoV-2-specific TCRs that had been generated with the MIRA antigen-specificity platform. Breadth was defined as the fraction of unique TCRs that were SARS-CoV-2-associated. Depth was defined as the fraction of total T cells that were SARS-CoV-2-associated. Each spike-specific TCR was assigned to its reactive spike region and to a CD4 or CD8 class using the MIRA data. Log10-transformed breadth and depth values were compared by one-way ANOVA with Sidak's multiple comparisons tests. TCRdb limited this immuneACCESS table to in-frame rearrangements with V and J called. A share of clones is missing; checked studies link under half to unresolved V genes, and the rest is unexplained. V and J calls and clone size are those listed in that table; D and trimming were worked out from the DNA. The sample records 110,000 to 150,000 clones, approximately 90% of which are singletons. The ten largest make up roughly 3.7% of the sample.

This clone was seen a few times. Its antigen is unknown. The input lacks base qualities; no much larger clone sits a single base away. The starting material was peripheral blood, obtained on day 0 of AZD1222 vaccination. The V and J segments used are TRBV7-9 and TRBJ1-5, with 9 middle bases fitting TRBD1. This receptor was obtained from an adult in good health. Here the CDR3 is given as CASSSTGGPNQPQHF. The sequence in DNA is TGTGCCAGCAGCAGTACAGGGGGCCCCAATCAGCCCCAGCATTTT. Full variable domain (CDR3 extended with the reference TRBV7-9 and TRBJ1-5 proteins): DTGVSQNPRHKITKRGQNVTFRCDPISEHNRLYWYRQTLGQGPEFLTYFQNEAQLEKSRLLSDRFSAERPKGSFSTLEIQRTEQGDSAMYLCASSSTGGPNQPQHFGDGTRLSIL.